The 18 T cell receptor beta chains listed next were all sequenced from one sample in a study of T cells expressing NK-cell markers. Reprocessing the 5' RACE reads, TCRdb reports a single entry for every CDR3 protein and omits DNA. Here the sample table reports 500,000 to 700,000 distinct CDR3 sequences. The specimen was blood T cells: a sorted CD56 or NKG2C T cell subset, CD4+ or CD8+ T cells, or bulk PBMC T cells (not recorded which). The receptors originated from a man aged 18 to 30 in good health.

The rearrangement joins TRBV7-3 to TRBJ2-3; with no DNA, the TCRdb D assignment of TRBD2 cannot be verified. The CDR3 runs 15 residues. Looked up from germline, CDR1 is SGHTA and CDR2 is FQGTGA. The chain's CDR3 is CASSSSSGTTDTQYF.

CDR3 sequence reads: CASSEWAGGTYNEQFF. The V and J genes are TRBV6-1 and TRBJ2-1; TCRdb names TRBD1, which stays unverified in the absence of DNA. There are 16 residues in the CDR3. CDR1 and CDR2 (germline): MNHNS, SASEGT.

V usage is TRBV12-3 or TRBV12-4 and J usage is TRBJ2-4; the TCRdb D gene call, TRBD2, has no DNA to confirm it. CDR3 length: 13 residues. The CDR3 loop is CASTLEGRNIQYF.

This chain uses TRBV27 with TRBJ1-1; no DNA is available, so the TRBD1 call from TCRdb remains unchecked. The CDR3 has 15 amino acids. The V gene's germline CDR1 is MNHEY and CDR2 SMNVEV (reference sequence). CDR3 residues: CATRARGRLNTEAFF.

The V gene is TRBV12-3 or TRBV12-4, the J gene TRBJ2-7; TCRdb returns TRBD1, unconfirmable since there is no DNA. The CDR3 has 15 amino acids. Here the CDR3 reads CASSLGTGGNYEQYF.

This sequence joins TRBV6-2 or TRBV6-3 and TRBJ1-5. Germline CDR1 is MNHEY and CDR2 is SVGEGT. This CDR3 comprises 16 residues. This CDR3 reads CASSYSVDFSNQPQHF.

This chain connects TRBV6-5 to TRBJ1-4; without DNA, the TCRdb call of TRBD1 cannot be checked. CDR1 and CDR2 from the germline V gene are MNHEY and SVGAGI. This CDR3 comprises 16 residues. CDR3 sequence reads: CASSYSVQGRGEKLFF.

The V gene is TRBV24-1, the J gene TRBJ2-1; TCRdb proposes TRBD2, but this gene call is untestable without DNA. Germline CDR1 KGHDR, CDR2 SFDVKD. CDR3 length equals 16 residues. CDR3 amino acids: CATSGLSTSGRGEQFF.

The chain has TRBV6-1 and TRBJ2-3. From germline, CDR1 is MNHNS and CDR2 SASEGT. This CDR3 is 15 amino acids long. The CDR3 spells CASSKVAQNTDTQYF.

J is TRBJ1-5 and V is TRBV27; TCRdb indicates TRBD1, and absent DNA this call remains unverified. Germline CDR1 MNHEY, CDR2 SMNVEV (reference sequence). The CDR3 spans 13 residues. Here the CDR3 reads CASSLGGLEPQHF.

This chain connects TRBV15 to TRBJ1-2; the D call from TCRdb, TRBD1, cannot be confirmed without DNA. This CDR3 spans 13 amino acids. Germline assignment: CDR1 LNHNV and CDR2 YYDKDF (reference sequence). The CDR3 sequence is CATGRAGGYGYTF.

The chain couples TRBV7-9 to TRBJ1-1. This CDR3 comprises 12 residues. CDR1 SEHNR and CDR2 FQNEAQ come from the germline V gene (reference sequence). The CDR3 sequence: CASSLGSTEAFF. Looking up the rest from reference TRBV7-9 and TRBJ1-1 gives the full variable domain: DTGVSQNPRHKITKRGQNVTFRCDPISEHNRLYWYRQTLGQGPEFLTYFQNEAQLEKSRLLSDRFSAERPKGSFSTLEIQRTEQGDSAMYLCASSLGSTEAFFGQGTRLTVV.

V gene TRBV29-1 combines with J gene TRBJ1-4; with no DNA, the TCRdb D assignment of TRBD1 cannot be verified. Germline-derived CDR1 and CDR2 are SQVTM and ANQGSEA. CDR3 length equals 16 residues. The CDR3 reads CSVEDRDRGQQEKLFF.

The gene calls are TRBV7-6 and TRBJ2-1; lacking DNA, the TRBD2 call made by TCRdb goes unchecked. The CDR3 is made up of 15 amino acids. Per germline, CDR1 SGHVS and CDR2 FNYEAQ. CDR3 protein: CASSWTSGAYNEQFF.

J is TRBJ1-2 and V is TRBV7-9; as DNA is missing, the TRBD1 call by TCRdb cannot be tested. Germline CDR1 and CDR2: SEHNR and FQNEAQ (reference sequence). This CDR3 spans 15 amino acids. This CDR3 reads CASSLEDRAGYGYTF.

This chain joins TRBV6-2 or TRBV6-3 and TRBJ2-7; with no DNA, the TCRdb D assignment of TRBD1 cannot be verified. Per germline, CDR1 MNHEY and CDR2 SVGEGT. The CDR3 length is 17 residues. The CDR3 loop is CASSRSGGTGGSYEQYF.

The chain uses TRBV28 and TRBJ2-2; TCRdb reports TRBD1, a call that lacks DNA to check it against. This CDR3 has 17 residues. CDR1 and CDR2 (germline): MDHEN, SYDVKM. CDR3 in amino acids: CASTSGDRGKITGELFF.

This chain joins TRBV30 and TRBJ1-5; there is no DNA to check the TCRdb D call of TRBD1. The CDR3 sequence is 14 residues long. The germline gives CDR1 GTSNPN, CDR2 SVGIG (reference sequence). The CDR3 region is CAWNGPGTNQPQHF.